This T cell receptor beta chain is from a study of blood T cells in healthy people across ages. Details on this clonotype: The antigen is unknown.

A J-beta primer mix and a sample-barcoded 5' primer were used in a second PCR of about 7 to 12 cycles. TCRdb analysed the 5' RACE reads with MiXCR anew, one entry per CDR3 protein. This table holds hundreds of thousands of distinct CDR3 sequences, roughly two fifths found once. General study findings and limits: As age increased, TCR beta diversity per million T cells fell in a roughly linear fashion.

The CDR3 spans 12 residues. Germline V gene lookup returns CDR1 MNHEY and CDR2 SVGEGT. Healthy Caucasians from Russia aged about 6 to 100 served as donors. Each sample provided at least 6 micrograms of extracted total RNA. The V and J genes are TRBV6-2 or TRBV6-3 and TRBJ2-4, with D maybe TRBD2 (5 bases). The J call is doubtful: the DNA matches TRBJ2-7 better. The material sequenced was blood. The TCR comes from a man at least 80 years old in good health. The CDR3 loop reads CASSIGVREQYF. CDR3 nucleotide sequence: TGTGCCAGCAGTATCGGGGTCCGCGAGCAGTACTTC.